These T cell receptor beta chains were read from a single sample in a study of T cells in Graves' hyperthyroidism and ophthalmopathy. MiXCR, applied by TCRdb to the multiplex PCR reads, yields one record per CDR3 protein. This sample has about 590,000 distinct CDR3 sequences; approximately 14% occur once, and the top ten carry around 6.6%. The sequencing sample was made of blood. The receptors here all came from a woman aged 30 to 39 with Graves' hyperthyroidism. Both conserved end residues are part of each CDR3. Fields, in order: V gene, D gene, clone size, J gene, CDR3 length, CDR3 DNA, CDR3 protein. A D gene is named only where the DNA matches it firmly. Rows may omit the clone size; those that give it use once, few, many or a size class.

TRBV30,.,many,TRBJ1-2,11,TGTGCCTGGAGTCCCCTCTCTGGCTACACCTTC,CAWSPLSGYTF
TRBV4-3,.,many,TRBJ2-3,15,TGCGCCAGCAGCCAAGAATGGCAGACCACAGATACGCAGTATTTT,CASSQEWQTTDTQYF
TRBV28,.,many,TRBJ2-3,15,TGTGCCAGCAGTTTATTAGCGTGGAGCACAGATACGCAGTATTTT,CASSLLAWSTDTQYF
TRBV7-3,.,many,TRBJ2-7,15,TGTGCCAACAGGTCGCGGGACGGCCCCTCCTACGAGCAGTACTTC,CANRSRDGPSYEQYF
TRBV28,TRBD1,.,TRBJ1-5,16,TGTGCCAGCAGAAAACAGGGGACCTCGTCCTATCAGCCCCAGCATTTT,CASRKQGTSSYQPQHF
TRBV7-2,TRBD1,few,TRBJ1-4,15,TGTGCCAGCAGCTTAGCGGGACAGGGGTATGAAAAACTGTTTTTT,CASSLAGQGYEKLFF
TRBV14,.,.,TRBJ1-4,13,TGTGCCAGCAGCCAAGCCGCGACGGGGGGACTGTTTTTT,CASSQAATGGLFF
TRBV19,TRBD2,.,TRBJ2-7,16,TGTGCCAGTAGTAAAACTAGCGGAATACCCCTTGGGGAGCAGTACTTC,CASSKTSGIPLGEQYF
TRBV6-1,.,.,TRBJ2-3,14,TGTGCCAGCAGAAGAGGAGGGAGCACAGATACGCAGTATTTT,CASRRGGSTDTQYF
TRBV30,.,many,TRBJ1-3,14,TGTGCCTGGAGTGTGACGCCCTCTGGAAACACCATATATTTT,CAWSVTPSGNTIYF
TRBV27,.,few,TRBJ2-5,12,TGTGCCAGCAGCGAACCGGGCCTCAGGTCGTACTTC,CASSEPGLRSYF
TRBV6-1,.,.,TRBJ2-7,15,TGTGCCAGCAGTCACTCGCCCAACGCTCCCTACGAGCAGTACTTC,CASSHSPNAPYEQYF
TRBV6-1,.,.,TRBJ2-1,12,TGTGCCAGCAGTGAAGCGGCGGCAGGCCAGTTCTTC,CASSEAAAGQFF
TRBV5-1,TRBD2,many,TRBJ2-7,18,TGCGCCAGCAGCTTGGCCGTAGCGGGAGGGCCCCGCTCCTACGAGCAGTACTTC,CASSLAVAGGPRSYEQYF
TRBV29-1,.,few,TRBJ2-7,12,TGCAGCGTTGAAGTATCGGGCAACGAGCAGTACTTC,CSVEVSGNEQYF
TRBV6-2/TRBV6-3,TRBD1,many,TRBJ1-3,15,TGTGCCAGCACCGACAGGGAGAACTCTGGAAACACCATATATTTT,CASTDRENSGNTIYF